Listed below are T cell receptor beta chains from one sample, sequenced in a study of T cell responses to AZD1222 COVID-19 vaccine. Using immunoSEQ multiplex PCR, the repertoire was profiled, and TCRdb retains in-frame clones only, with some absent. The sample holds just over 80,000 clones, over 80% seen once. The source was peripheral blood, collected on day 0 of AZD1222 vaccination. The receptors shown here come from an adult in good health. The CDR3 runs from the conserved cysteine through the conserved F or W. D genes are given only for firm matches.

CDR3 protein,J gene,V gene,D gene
CASSKLRDRGSDEQYF,TRBJ2-7,TRBV11-3,TRBD1
CASSFGERVGANVLTF,TRBJ2-6,TRBV28,-
CASTPTSGNEQFF,TRBJ2-1,TRBV7-9,TRBD2
CASSYREVTEAFF,TRBJ1-1,TRBV27,-
CASSIGEGRTTNEKLFF,TRBJ1-4,TRBV19,-
CSVEKSGETQYF,TRBJ2-5,TRBV29-1,-
CASGGEGQFF,TRBJ2-1,TRBV2,-
CASSDSGGADTQYF,TRBJ2-3,TRBV6-4,TRBD2
CSVESWERELFF,TRBJ2-2,TRBV29-1,-
CASSPRTSGGLYEQYF,TRBJ2-7,TRBV11-3,TRBD2
CASSYRWYYGYTF,TRBJ1-2,TRBV6-5,-
CASSDGTPTTEAFF,TRBJ1-1,TRBV25-1,-
CASSIIPSDTQYF,TRBJ2-3,TRBV19,-
CASRWGTSAGTGELFF,TRBJ2-2,TRBV7-9,TRBD2
CAARGGSSNYGYTF,TRBJ1-2,TRBV19,-
CASSRDRTPLHF,TRBJ1-6,TRBV7-9,TRBD1
CATSAPGQNTFF,TRBJ1-1,TRBV24-1,TRBD1
CASSVTGGDEQYF,TRBJ2-7,TRBV7-3,TRBD1
CASSPVRVHEQYF,TRBJ2-7,TRBV18,-
CASSYPAEGDYGYTF,TRBJ1-2,TRBV3-1/TRBV3-2,-
CASSQDLVTSQTQYF,TRBJ2-5,TRBV3-1/TRBV3-2,-
CASSLEGGRVGSPLHF,TRBJ1-6,TRBV11-2,-
CSVAKDREAFF,TRBJ1-1,TRBV29-1,TRBD1
CASSMERFAEAFF,TRBJ1-1,TRBV19,-
CASSQTSGGATQYF,TRBJ2-3,TRBV7-3,TRBD2
CASSLTSYEQYF,TRBJ2-7,TRBV7-9,-
CASSHPPDQPQHF,TRBJ1-5,TRBV4-1,-
CASSQDHGGSGEAFF,TRBJ1-1,TRBV4-3,-
CASSYSYEGVGQFF,TRBJ2-1,TRBV6-5,-
CASSLGRAMNTEAFF,TRBJ1-1,TRBV11-2,-
CASSLGWTANTEAFF,TRBJ1-1,TRBV7-2,-
CASSGIPNTGELFF,TRBJ2-2,TRBV5-1,-
CASSVRDRNNSPLHF,TRBJ1-6,TRBV5-1,TRBD1
CASRLRDSRNQPQHF,TRBJ1-5,TRBV28,TRBD1
CAAPRTANVLTF,TRBJ2-6,TRBV30,-
CASSSRQGLRGLGYTF,TRBJ1-2,TRBV10-2,TRBD1
CASSETTGPNSPLHF,TRBJ1-6,TRBV28,-
CASSVRTGAYNEQFF,TRBJ2-1,TRBV9,TRBD1
CASSYRGRRVRGYTF,TRBJ1-2,TRBV5-1,-
CASSQTLGPYEQYF,TRBJ2-7,TRBV9,-
CASSLDRGRQVEQFF,TRBJ2-1,TRBV19,TRBD1
CAIRTGVDGYTF,TRBJ1-2,TRBV10-3,TRBD1
CASSYLVGGLSNEKLFF,TRBJ1-4,TRBV5-5,-
CASSQTRQGIAFF,TRBJ1-1,TRBV4-3,TRBD1
CASRRTTNTGELFF,TRBJ2-2,TRBV2,-
CASSRGYEQYF,TRBJ2-7,TRBV14,-
CASSQVLTVLSNQPQHF,TRBJ1-5,TRBV4-1,-
CASSYSGDRLDTEAFF,TRBJ1-1,TRBV6-5,TRBD1
CASGGDGTYSYNEQFF,TRBJ2-1,TRBV12-5,-
CASSQVYLPPYEQYF,TRBJ2-7,TRBV3-1/TRBV3-2,-
CASKGTVEGTEAFF,TRBJ1-1,TRBV3-1/TRBV3-2,-
CASSQDYRDRGLEQYF,TRBJ2-7,TRBV4-3,TRBD1
CASSQFPGQGINEQFF,TRBJ2-1,TRBV3-1/TRBV3-2,TRBD1
CASSQDELRIDYGYTF,TRBJ1-2,TRBV4-2,-
CASSQGASGGATDTQYF,TRBJ2-3,TRBV4-2,TRBD2